The sequence of this TCR beta chain was determined in a study of PD-1 blockade in classical Hodgkin lymphoma. General study findings and limits: While CD8+ TCR diversity did not rise significantly by C4D1, CD4+ TCR diversity did. Later analyses included only patients treated at least 1 year post-ASCT. The study found complete responders had baseline diversity similar to newly diagnosed patients.

Time point defined: cycle 4 day 1 (C4D1), after six to seven weeks of nivolumab. Each patient experienced a relapse that followed autologous stem cell transplantation, and brentuximab vedotin exposure varied. Classification of best responses gave complete response, partial response or progressive disease. The repertoire was sequenced with immunoSEQ multiplex PCR; TCRdb's copy has only in-frame clones and lacks some. The profile covers about 50,000 clones, with around 89% appearing a single time and about 14% taken by the ten largest. There are 15 residues in the CDR3. V shed 0 bases and J shed 2 bases, with 8 bases lying between them. Germline assignment: CDR1 SGHRS and CDR2 YFSETQ. As for this clone: Its antigen remains unidentified.

This sequence originates from a human donor with classical Hodgkin lymphoma. The genes are TRBV5-1 and TRBJ2-2; D not certain. The source material was peripheral blood mononuclear cells (PBMCs), sampled before the fourth cycle of nivolumab. CDR3 in amino acids: CASSLVQINTGELFF. The CDR3 DNA reads as TGCGCCAGCAGCTTGGTACAGATCAACACCGGGGAGCTGTTTTTT. Full variable domain (rest looked up from reference TRBV5-1 and TRBJ2-2): KAGVTQTPRYLIKTRGQQVTLSCSPISGHRSVSWYQQTPGQGLQFLFEYFSETQRNKGNFPGRFSGRQFSNSRSEMNVSTLELGDSALYLCASSLVQINTGELFFGEGSRLTVL.